Listed below are T cell receptor beta chains from one sample, sequenced in a study of human T cells and chemical hapten exposure. TCRdb re-analysed the RACE reads in MiXCR, keeping a single row per CDR3 protein. The sample carries 95,000 to 100,000 distinct CDR3 sequences, approximately 10% recorded once. Sequencing was performed on whole blood, taken in connection with sensitization to the hapten diphenylcyclopropenone (DPC). These receptor sequences come from a woman aged 60-70 years with alopecia areata. Some clones in this sample may be carry-over from other donors' samples. Both conserved end residues are part of each CDR3. Fields, in order: V gene, J gene, D gene, clone size, CDR3 protein, CDR3 DNA. D genes are given only for firm matches. The size of a clone is reported for some rows only, either as once, few or many, or as a class for expanded clones.

>TRBV15|TRBJ2-5|.|many
CATSRDRRGGETQYF
TGTGCCACCAGCAGAGATAGAAGGGGCGGAGAGACCCAGTACTTC
>TRBV20-1|TRBJ2-7|TRBD2|few
CSARAAGELGFYEQYF
TGCAGTGCTAGAGCCGCGGGGGAATTAGGGTTCTACGAGCAGTACTTC
>TRBV7-3|TRBJ2-5|.|.
CASSLVPADQETQYF
TGTGCCAGCAGCTTAGTTCCAGCGGACCAAGAGACCCAGTACTTC
>TRBV4-2|TRBJ2-1|.|.
CASSQEGGTANNEQFF
TGTGCCAGCAGCCAAGAGGGCGGCACTGCAAACAATGAGCAGTTCTTC
>TRBV30|TRBJ2-1|TRBD2|few
CAWSPPSGGGQFF
TGTGCCTGGAGTCCTCCTAGCGGGGGTGGGCAGTTCTTC
>TRBV7-2|TRBJ1-6|TRBD1|many
CASSLRQGTSPLHF
TGTGCCAGCAGCCTCCGACAGGGGACTTCACCCCTCCACTTT
>TRBV5-1|TRBJ2-7|.|few
CASRSGTPVSYEQYF
TGCGCCAGCAGGTCCGGGACACCCGTTTCCTACGAGCAGTACTTC
>TRBV7-9|TRBJ2-1|TRBD2|many
CASSLIAGSEQFF
TGTGCCAGCAGCCTTATAGCGGGGTCTGAGCAGTTCTTC
>TRBV25-1|TRBJ1-2|.|few
CASKGDGYTF
TGTGCCAGCAAGGGGGATGGCTACACCTTC
>TRBV5-1|TRBJ2-6|TRBD2|many
CASTTLAGASGANVLTF
TGCGCCAGCACCACCCTAGCGGGGGCGTCTGGGGCCAACGTCCTGACTTTC
>TRBV5-8|TRBJ2-3|.|many
CASSSYRDSSTDTQYF
TGTGCCAGCAGCTCGTACAGGGATAGTAGCACAGATACGCAGTATTTT
>TRBV18|TRBJ1-1|.|many
CASSPPNGLNTEAFF
TGTGCCAGCTCACCACCAAACGGATTGAACACTGAAGCTTTCTTT
>TRBV4-2|TRBJ2-3|.|many
CASSRGVSLGADTQYF
TGTGCCAGCAGCCGAGGGGTTAGTTTGGGGGCAGATACGCAGTATTTT
>TRBV20-1|TRBJ1-3|TRBD1|.
CSALDRNSGNTIYF
TGCAGTGCTTTGGACAGGAACTCTGGAAACACCATATATTTT
>TRBV20-1|TRBJ2-7|.|many
CSARPGLTTRQYF
TGCAGTGCTCGGCCAGGACTGACTACGAGGCAGTACTTC
>TRBV5-6|TRBJ2-3|.|once
CASSLRSGSTDTQYF
TGTGCCAGCAGCTTGCGGAGCGGGAGCACAGATACGCAGTATTTT